What follows are 5 T cell receptor beta chains derived from one specimen sequenced in a study of identical twins. TCRdb processed the 5' RACE reads anew with MiXCR; each CDR3 protein has one entry. The sample has some 320,000 distinct CDR3 sequences, around an eighth seen once. These same records also appear under a second study, on yellow fever vaccine responses in identical twins.

What was sequenced was CD8+ T cells sorted from blood. Every receptor here comes from a young woman in good health.

The chain is built from TRBV21-1 and TRBJ2-4; TRBD1 is the table's D call, not checked against the DNA. TRBV21-1 is marked as a pseudogene. The CDR3 extends over 19 amino acids. The CDR3 spells CASSKRGRLSGRQKNIQYF. The CDR3 nucleotides are TGTGCCAGCAGCAAGAGAGGCCGTCTATCCGGGAGACAAAAAAACATTCAGTACTTC.

Only a few counts were recorded for this clonotype. This chain joins TRBV20-1 and TRBJ2-2; 7 bases are shared with TRBD1. CDR1 is DFQATT, CDR2 SNEGSKA, per germline (reference sequence). V shed 4 bases and J 4 bases; nucleotides not matched to a gene: 0. CDR3 length equals 12 residues. The CDR3 bases are TGCAGTGCTACAGGGGGCACCGGGGAGCTGTTTTTT. This codes for CSATGGTGELFF.

The rearrangement uses TRBV5-1 and TRBJ2-1, with D unresolved. Germline CDR1 SGHRS, CDR2 YFSETQ. The length of the CDR3 is 11 residues. V lost 4 bases, J lost 6 bases, and 5 bases lay in between. DNA for the CDR3: TGCGCCAGCAGCGGAACCAATGAGCAGTTCTTC. Amino acid sequence: CASSGTNEQFF.

This clonotype has a count of ten or more. The genes are TRBV5-5 and TRBJ2-7; a weak D match, TRBD1 (6 bases). V lost 4 bases to trimming and J lost 7 bases, with 21 bases between them. Per germline, CDR1 SGHKS and CDR2 YYEKEE (reference sequence). CDR3 length: 15 amino acids. CDR3 region: CASSPDSVLRGEQYV. The DNA of the CDR3 is TGTGCCAGCAGCCCGGACAGCGTCCTGAGGGGGGAGCAGTACGTC.

This clonotype occurred a few times. The V and J genes are TRBV11-1 and TRBJ2-3; TRBD1 agrees at 7 bases. The CDR3 spans 15 residues. V was clipped by 5 bases and J by 0 bases; unmatched bases: 5. From germline, CDR1 is SGHAT and CDR2 FQDESV (reference sequence). CDR3 residues: CASSVGTASTDTQYF. The CDR3 bases are TGTGCCAGCAGCGTCGGGACAGCCAGCACAGATACGCAGTATTTT.